This passage covers 21 T cell receptor beta chains from one sample sequenced in a study of shared T cell receptors in the human thymus. TCRdb keeps only in-frame clones here, not all; method: immunoSEQ multiplex PCR. Among over 350,000 clones, about 95% were seen once, and the ten largest hold about 0.02%. The sample taken for sequencing was thymocytes. These TCRs come from a human donor.

The V call is TRBV14, the J call TRBJ2-7; D not resolved. V lost 0 bases, J lost 2 bases, and 11 bases lay in between. The germline V gene has CDR1 SGHDN and CDR2 FVKESK. The CDR3 length is 15 residues. DNA of the CDR3: TGTGCCAGCAGCCAAGAACAGAGAGGAACCTACGAGCAGTACTTC. Its translation: CASSQEQRGTYEQYF.

This clone was picked up one time. The genes are TRBV7-2 and TRBJ1-1; possibly TRBD1 for D (5 bases). V lost 0 bases to trimming and J lost 6 bases, with 14 bases between them. The CDR3 has 15 residues. CDR1 is SGHTA, CDR2 FQGNSA, per germline. The CDR3 nucleotides are TGTGCCAGCAGCTTAGCGCGGGGCTTGCTCTCTGAAGCTTTCTTT. This gives the protein CASSLARGLLSEAFF.

The chain has TRBV27 and TRBJ1-4, with a tentative D call TRBD1 (5 bases). The germline V gene has CDR1 MNHEY and CDR2 SMNVEV (reference sequence). Trimming took off 5 bases at V and 8 bases at J, with 15 bases between the two ends. This CDR3 has 14 residues. CDR3 sequence: CASSNTGSGEKLFF. The DNA for the CDR3 is TGTGCCAGCAGTAATACAGGATCAGGCGAAAAACTGTTTTTT.

The V call is TRBV28, the J call TRBJ1-4, with TRBD1 as a possible D gene (6 bases). CDR1 is MDHEN and CDR2 is SYDVKM in the germline V gene. V dropped 5 bases and J dropped 1 base, with 20 bases sitting between them. The CDR3 covers 18 residues. The CDR3 nucleotides read TGTGCCAGCAGTACCATATCCGCCGTAGGGGGAACTAATGAAAAACTGTTTTTT. Its protein product is CASSTISAVGGTNEKLFF.

The CDR3, as DNA: TGTGCCAGCAGCTCCCCCAGCGGGAGAACCTACAATGAGCAGTTCTTC. Its translation is CASSSPSGRTYNEQFF. The chain has TRBV28 and TRBJ2-1; 8 bases agree with TRBD2. Trimming removed 6 bases from V and 2 bases from J; junction bases left unmatched: 9. CDR3 size: 16 residues. Germline V gives CDR1 MDHEN, CDR2 SYDVKM.

This chain links TRBV18 with TRBJ2-6; 11 positions agree with TRBD1. CDR1 KGHSH and CDR2 LQKENI come from the germline V gene. The ends lost 5 bases at V and 3 bases at J; junction bases unmatched: 15. The CDR3 length is 20 residues. The CDR3, as DNA: TGTGCCAGCTCAACCTCCGGACAGGGGGCGGCATACGGTGGGGCCAACGTCCTGACTTTC. It is translated as CASSTSGQGAAYGGANVLTF.

This clone was counted between two and nine times. The chain recombines TRBV6-1 with TRBJ1-5, with 7 bases that match TRBD1. V gave up 3 bases and J gave up 4 bases; unmatched junction bases: 6. The CDR3 contains 15 residues. Germline CDR1 is MNHNS and CDR2 is SASEGT. Here the CDR3 reads CASSDQDRRNQPQHF. The CDR3 nucleotides read TGTGCCAGCAGTGATCAGGACAGGCGGAATCAGCCCCAGCATTTT.

The chain links TRBV7-2 to TRBJ2-1; unclear D gene. CDR1 is SGHTA and CDR2 is FQGNSA in the germline V gene. The CDR3 runs to 13 residues. V dropped 2 bases and J dropped 1 base, with 3 bases sitting between them. The CDR3 region is CASSLKSYNEQFF. As DNA, the CDR3 is TGTGCCAGCAGCTTAAAATCCTACAATGAGCAGTTCTTC.

Regarding this clone: At the DNA level, this CDR3 is encoded by other sequences in the same sample as well. The CDR3 coding sequence is TGCGCCAGCAGCTTGGGACTAGCGGGAGACAATGAGCAGTTCTTC. Residues: CASSLGLAGDNEQFF. This sequence joins TRBV5-1 and TRBJ2-1, with 12 bases lining up with TRBD2. The J segment lost 5 bases and the V segment lost 0 bases, leaving 0 bases of the junction unmatched. The CDR3 is made up of 15 amino acids. Germline CDR1 SGHRS, CDR2 YFSETQ. The variable domain in full, completed from reference TRBV5-1 and TRBJ2-1, reads KAGVTQTPRYLIKTRGQQVTLSCSPISGHRSVSWYQQTPGQGLQFLFEYFSETQRNKGNFPGRFSGRQFSNSRSEMNVSTLELGDSALYLCASSLGLAGDNEQFFGPGTRLTVL.

The rearrangement links TRBV30 to TRBJ2-7, with TRBD2 matching 8 bases. Looked up from germline, CDR1 is GTSNPN and CDR2 is SVGIG (reference sequence). The CDR3 loop spans 17 amino acids. With 0 bases clipped from V and 0 bases from J, the junction kept 10 bases outside the gene matches. The CDR3 DNA is TGTGCCTGGAGTGTGTCGGGGGGGGTATTCTCCTCCTACGAGCAGTACTTC. This codes for CAWSVSGGVFSSYEQYF.

The chain carries TRBV27 and TRBJ2-3; D unclear. The ends were cut back, 5 bases at V and 2 bases at J, with 14 bases in the middle. CDR3 length: 15 residues. Germline V lookup: CDR1 MNHEY, CDR2 SMNVEV (reference sequence). The chain's CDR3 is CASSIQKCPTDTQYF. As DNA, the CDR3 is TGTGCCAGCAGTATACAGAAATGCCCCACAGATACGCAGTATTTT.

The DNA for the CDR3 is TGTGCCAGCAGACCGGACAGGGGGCTGAACGGGGAGCTGTTTTTT. Encoded protein: CASRPDRGLNGELFF. The chain combines TRBV6-1 with TRBJ2-2, with 11 bases matching TRBD1. This CDR3 is built from 15 residues. Trimming cost V 6 bases and J 7 bases; bases outside gene matches: 7. Germline-derived CDR1 and CDR2 are MNHNS and SASEGT.

J is TRBJ2-5 and V is TRBV7-3; 7 bases match TRBD2. Germline V CDR1 and CDR2: SGHTA, FQGTGA. This CDR3 is 14 amino acids long. J lost 4 bases, V lost 5 bases, and 7 bases had no gene match. CDR3 coding DNA: TGTGCCAGCAGCCTCACGGGGGGTGGAGAGACCCAGTACTTC. Its translation is CASSLTGGGETQYF.

The chain combines TRBV5-8 with TRBJ1-2; D gene unclear. V was trimmed by 1 base and J by 8 bases, leaving 6 bases between them. This CDR3 has 11 amino acids. CDR1 SGHTS and CDR2 YDEGEE come from the germline V gene. CDR3 sequence: CASSLLVGYTF. For the CDR3, the DNA is TGTGCCAGCAGCTTGCTAGTCGGCTACACCTTC.

This sequence joins TRBV10-3 and TRBJ2-1, with 8 bases matching TRBD2. Germline lookup yields CDR1 ENHRY and CDR2 SYGVKD. V dropped 1 base and J dropped 6; count of bases not matched to a gene: 17. The CDR3 runs 19 residues. CDR3 sequence (DNA): TGTGCCATCAGTGAGTTTAAGTGGCTGGCGACTAGCGCCCGCAATGAGCAGTTCTTC. This sequence encodes CAISEFKWLATSARNEQFF.

As DNA, the CDR3 is TGCGCCAGCAGTCGGGACAGGCAGTCCTTTCAGCAGTACTTC. Protein product: CASSRDRQSFQQYF. The V call is TRBV4-1, the J call TRBJ2-7; 8 bases align to TRBD1. Per the germline V gene, CDR1 is MGHRA and CDR2 is YSYEKL. This CDR3 has 14 amino acids. The trim removed 6 bases at V and 8 bases at J, leaving 12 bases unmatched.

The chain links TRBV18 to TRBJ2-2; 9 bases map to TRBD2. The V and J ends lost 2 bases and 5 bases, in that order; junction bases with no gene match: 6. Germline values: CDR1 KGHSH, CDR2 LQKENI. The CDR3 covers 16 residues. CDR3 loop: CASSPVGTSKTGELFF. CDR3 nucleotides: TGTGCCAGCTCACCAGTAGGGACTAGCAAAACCGGGGAGCTGTTTTTT.

The V gene is TRBV9, the J gene TRBJ2-6; the D gene could be TRBD1 or TRBD2 (5 bases each). The V end lost 0 bases, the J end lost 4 bases, and 8 bases lay between the germline ends. CDR1 is SGDLS, CDR2 YYNGEE, per germline. The CDR3 runs to 15 residues. CDR3 DNA: TGTGCCAGCAGCGTAGGAGGGGCCGGGGCCAACGTCCTGACTTTC. Its translation is CASSVGGAGANVLTF. Looking up the rest from reference TRBV9 and TRBJ2-6 gives the full variable domain: DSGVTQTPKHLITATGQRVTLRCSPRSGDLSVYWYQQSLDQGLQFLIQYYNGEERAKGNILERFSAQQFPDLHSELNLSSLELGDSALYFCASSVGGAGANVLTFGAGSRLTVL.

The chain carries TRBV7-8 and TRBJ1-4; perhaps TRBD1 as D (6 bases). V was trimmed by 4 bases and J by 5 bases, leaving 14 bases between them. The CDR3 is 15 residues long. Germline CDR1 reads SGHVS; CDR2 reads FQNEAQ. This CDR3 is CASSSLDRRNEKLFF. CDR3 sequence (DNA): TGTGCCAGCAGCTCATTAGACAGGAGGAATGAAAAACTGTTTTTT.

The chain recombines TRBV5-1 with TRBJ2-1; weak D call: TRBD2 (7 bases). The CDR3 extends over 19 amino acids. V was cut by 0 bases and J by 0 bases, with 19 bases left in between. Looked up from germline, CDR1 is SGHRS and CDR2 is YFSETQ. CDR3 DNA: TGCGCCAGCAGCTTGGCCGTTGGACTAGGGGGGAGCTCCTACAATGAGCAGTTCTTC. It yields the protein CASSLAVGLGGSSYNEQFF. The full variable domain, completed using reference TRBV5-1 and TRBJ2-1, is KAGVTQTPRYLIKTRGQQVTLSCSPISGHRSVSWYQQTPGQGLQFLFEYFSETQRNKGNFPGRFSGRQFSNSRSEMNVSTLELGDSALYLCASSLAVGLGGSSYNEQFFGPGTRLTVL.

The chain carries TRBV21-1 and TRBJ2-7. TRBV21-1 corresponds to a pseudogene. The CDR3 is made up of 16 amino acids. The CDR3 protein is CASSLTRDGGTYEQYF. DNA for the CDR3: TGTGCCAGCAGCCTAACACGGGACGGTGGGACCTACGAGCAGTACTTC.